The 32 T cell receptor beta chains in this list originate from one sample, sequenced in a study of cytomegalovirus exposure and HLA in healthy donors. Some clones are missing from TCRdb's copy, which holds only in-frame ones; the method was immunoSEQ multiplex PCR. The sample has roughly 130,000 clones, about nine tenths seen once. Input material: PBMCs. The origin of the receptors is a young man in good health and CMV-seronegative.

This chain connects TRBV29-1 to TRBJ2-3, with a possible D match to TRBD2 (5 bases). Looked up from germline, CDR1 is SQVTM and CDR2 is ANQGSEA. This CDR3 is 13 amino acids long. The V end was cut by 3 bases, the J end by 1 base, with 8 bases between. The chain's CDR3 is CSVDNGGTDTQYF. The CDR3 DNA follows: TGCAGCGTTGATAACGGGGGCACAGATACGCAGTATTTT.

The chain links TRBV6-5 to TRBJ2-1, with D perhaps TRBD1 (5 bases). Trimming left V 5 bases short and J 5 bases short, with 13 bases between. Germline V gives CDR1 MNHEY, CDR2 SVGAGI. The length of the CDR3 is 14 residues. The CDR3 DNA sequence: TGTGCCAGCAGTCTAAGTCGACAGAACAATGAGCAGTTCTTC. Amino acids: CASSLSRQNNEQFF.

The gene calls are TRBV15 and TRBJ2-2; D gene unclear. Germline V gene sequence: CDR1 LNHNV, CDR2 YYDKDF (reference sequence). The CDR3 is 13 residues long. V was trimmed by 0 bases and J by 6 bases, leaving 5 bases between them. CDR3 DNA: TGTGCCACCAGCAGAGATGCGGCCGGGGAGCTGTTTTTT. This gives the protein CATSRDAAGELFF.

The V and J genes are TRBV30 and TRBJ2-1; the D gene is possibly TRBD2 (5 bases). The V and J ends lost 8 bases and 0 bases respectively, with 11 bases between them. The V gene's germline CDR1 is GTSNPN and CDR2 SVGIG (reference sequence). The CDR3 is 13 residues long. Written as DNA, the CDR3 is TGTGCCAAGGCGGGTAACTCCTACAATGAGCAGTTCTTC. Translating gives CAKAGNSYNEQFF.

This clone was counted between two and nine times. This sequence joins TRBV6-5 and TRBJ1-5, with 7 bases that match TRBD1. CDR3 size: 13 residues. V was clipped by 5 bases and J by 6 bases; unmatched bases: 4. The V gene's germline CDR1 is MNHEY and CDR2 SVGAGI. The CDR3 reads CASSVDRVQPQHF. In nucleotides, the CDR3 is TGTGCCAGCAGTGTTGACAGGGTTCAGCCCCAGCATTTT.

V gene TRBV27 combines with J gene TRBJ2-1; the match to TRBD2 covers 13 bases. The CDR3 is made up of 15 amino acids. Per the germline V gene, CDR1 is MNHEY and CDR2 is SMNVEV (reference sequence). Losses at the gene ends were 5 bases for V and 7 bases for J; bases not matched to a gene: 5. CDR3 amino acids: CASSAPTSGRNEQFF. CDR3 coding DNA: TGTGCCAGCAGTGCCCCGACTAGCGGGAGGAATGAGCAGTTCTTC.

The J gene is TRBJ2-1, the V gene TRBV6-5; 8 bases map to TRBD2. V lost 2 bases, J lost 2 bases, and 5 bases stayed unmatched. This CDR3 has 16 amino acids. In germline, CDR1 is MNHEY, CDR2 SVGAGI. Written as DNA, the CDR3 is TGTGCCAGCAGTTACGCGAGCGGGAGTGCCTACAATGAGCAGTTCTTC. Its protein is CASSYASGSAYNEQFF.

J is TRBJ2-7 and V is TRBV6-5, with D hard to call. Germline CDR1 is MNHEY and CDR2 is SVGAGI. The V and J ends lost 4 bases and 4 bases respectively, with 14 bases between them. This CDR3 is built from 14 residues. For the CDR3, the DNA is TGTGCCAGCAGTTCCTCCACACAGCTTTACGAGCAGTACTTC. This codes for CASSSSTQLYEQYF.

The chain joins TRBV10-1 to TRBJ2-1; D possibly corresponds to TRBD1 (5 bases). The CDR3 totals 16 residues. Germline values: CDR1 WNHNN, CDR2 SYGVQD (reference sequence). V was clipped by 3 bases and J by 0 bases, with 12 bases between them. CDR3 protein: CASSDSDILSYNEQFF. CDR3 DNA: TGCGCCAGCAGTGACTCGGACATCCTCTCCTACAATGAGCAGTTCTTC.

In its sample, this clone was seen once. The chain has TRBV5-6 and TRBJ2-1; no definite D call. The germline V gene encodes CDR1 SGHDT and CDR2 YYEEEE. The CDR3 is made up of 14 amino acids. With 5 bases removed from V and 6 bases from J, the gap between germline ends came to 15 bases. The CDR3 coding sequence is TGTGCCAGCAGTTCGGGTCCCGAAGTCAATGAGCAGTTCTTC. Its protein is CASSSGPEVNEQFF.

This clone was found a few times. The gene calls are TRBV2 and TRBJ2-7; no definite D call. CDR3 length equals 13 residues. CDR1 and CDR2 from the germline V gene are SNHLY and FYNNEI. V was clipped by 6 bases and J by 2 bases, with 11 bases between them. CDR3 in DNA: TGTGCCAGCAGCCAGACACAGCCCTACGAGCAGTACTTC. Its translation: CASSQTQPYEQYF.

The rearrangement uses TRBV9 and TRBJ1-2; D gene unclear. CDR1 is SGDLS, CDR2 YYNGEE, per germline. This CDR3 is built from 15 residues. V shed 0 bases and J shed 8 bases, with 17 bases lying between them. The CDR3 DNA reads TGTGCCAGCAGCGTAGAAGAAGGCCCCGGTAGCGGCTACACCTTC. This codes for CASSVEEGPGSGYTF. Using reference TRBV9 and TRBJ1-2 for the parts outside the CDR3, the full variable domain is DSGVTQTPKHLITATGQRVTLRCSPRSGDLSVYWYQQSLDQGLQFLIQYYNGEERAKGNILERFSAQQFPDLHSELNLSSLELGDSALYFCASSVEEGPGSGYTFGSGTRLTVV.

The V call is TRBV25-1, the J call TRBJ2-2, with 7 positions matching TRBD2. The CDR3 loop spans 15 amino acids. In germline, CDR1 is MGHDK, CDR2 SYGVNS. Losses at the gene ends were 3 bases for V and 4 bases for J; bases not matched to a gene: 5. This chain's CDR3 is CASSDPGRPTGELFF. The CDR3 nucleotides are TGTGCCAGCAGTGACCCCGGGAGGCCCACCGGGGAGCTGTTTTTT.

This clone was seen just once. The rearrangement joins TRBV5-1 to TRBJ2-5, with 10 bases identical to TRBD1. The germline V gene has CDR1 SGHRS and CDR2 YFSETQ. V was pared by 6 bases and J by 9 bases, with 11 bases of the junction left unmatched. The CDR3 loop spans 14 amino acids. The CDR3 is CASKGTGEMSAQYF. In DNA, the CDR3 is TGCGCCAGCAAAGGGACAGGGGAGATGTCGGCCCAGTACTTC.

The chain uses TRBV18 and TRBJ2-3; D possibly corresponds to TRBD2 (5 bases). The CDR3 consists of 14 residues. Germline CDR1 and CDR2: KGHSH and LQKENI. V was clipped by 3 bases and J by 2 bases, with 9 bases between them. The CDR3 sequence: CASSPIANTDTQYF. The DNA of the CDR3 is TGTGCCAGCTCACCCATAGCGAACACAGATACGCAGTATTTT.

The J gene is TRBJ1-1, the V gene TRBV6-4; D is unclear. Germline V gene sequence: CDR1 MRHNA, CDR2 SNTAGT. Trimming cost V 2 bases and J 1 base, with 8 bases left between them. The length of the CDR3 is 14 residues. Here the CDR3 reads CASSDGEGNTEAFF. The CDR3 nucleotides read TGTGCCAGCAGTGACGGGGAGGGGAACACTGAAGCTTTCTTT.

This chain uses TRBV7-9 with TRBJ2-7; 7 nucleotides match TRBD1. V trimming: 5 bases; J trimming: 3 bases; junction bases outside the gene matches: 10. Germline-derived CDR1 and CDR2 are SEHNR and FQNEAQ (reference sequence). The CDR3 loop spans 15 amino acids. The CDR3 DNA reads as TGTGCCAGCAGCCCCCCCCAGGGGGAAATCTACGAGCAGTACTTC. This gives the protein CASSPPQGEIYEQYF.

The CDR3 nucleotides are TGTGCCAGCAGCCCCCTTAGCGGGGCCTACAATGAGCAGTTCTTC. Protein: CASSPLSGAYNEQFF. The V and J genes are TRBV7-9 and TRBJ2-1; 8 positions match TRBD2. Germline-derived CDR1 and CDR2 are SEHNR and FQNEAQ (reference sequence). Germline trimming cut 5 bases from V and 2 bases from J; bases unmatched to any gene: 5. This CDR3 has 15 amino acids.

The chain is built from TRBV6-5 and TRBJ1-1; D gene unclear. There are 15 residues in the CDR3. Germline-derived CDR1 and CDR2 are MNHEY and SVGAGI. The V end lost 0 bases, the J end lost 2 bases, and 10 bases lay between the germline ends. CDR3 DNA sequence: TGTGCCAGCAGTTACTCGTTGGGAGGCAACACTGAAGCTTTCTTT. It is translated as CASSYSLGGNTEAFF.

The gene calls are TRBV19 and TRBJ1-6; 7 nucleotides line up with TRBD1. Germline V gene sequence: CDR1 LNHDA, CDR2 SQIVND (reference sequence). The CDR3 covers 16 residues. With 0 bases clipped from V and 8 bases from J, the junction kept 7 bases outside the gene matches. This CDR3 reads CASSIDVQGGYSPLHF. The CDR3 nucleotides read TGTGCCAGTAGTATAGATGTGCAGGGGGGATATTCACCCCTCCACTTT.

This clone was seen a few times. The J gene is TRBJ2-3, the V gene TRBV29-1; a possible D gene is TRBD1 (5 bases). From germline, CDR1 is SQVTM and CDR2 ANQGSEA. There are 12 residues in the CDR3. The germline V and J ends were trimmed by 3 bases and 3 bases, with 7 bases remaining between them. The CDR3 coding sequence is TGCAGCGTTGACGCAGGGACAGATACGCAGTATTTT. This translates into CSVDAGTDTQYF.

The chain carries TRBV2 and TRBJ2-1; 7 bases align to TRBD2. The CDR3 loop spans 17 amino acids. The V segment lost 1 base and the J segment 6 bases; nucleotides outside the gene matches: 12. Germline loops: CDR1 SNHLY, CDR2 FYNNEI. The CDR3: CASSEVLGGSTANEQFF. Here the CDR3 DNA reads TGTGCCAGCAGTGAAGTTCTAGGCGGGAGCACAGCCAATGAGCAGTTCTTC. Supplemented by reference TRBV2 and TRBJ2-1, the full variable domain reads EPEVTQTPSHQVTQMGQEVILRCVPISNHLYFYWYRQILGQKVEFLVSFYNNEISEKSEIFDDQFSVERPDGSNFTLKIRSTKLEDSAMYFCASSEVLGGSTANEQFFGPGTRLTVL.

This clone was observed once. CDR3 amino acids: CASSSGDDIQYF. DNA for the CDR3: TGCGCCAGCAGCTCGGGAGATGACATTCAGTACTTC. The rearrangement links TRBV5-1 to TRBJ2-4, with TRBD2 as a possible D gene (6 bases). Trimming left V 3 bases short and J 8 bases short, with 9 bases between. The germline V gene encodes CDR1 SGHRS and CDR2 YFSETQ. The CDR3 consists of 12 residues.

V is TRBV6-5 and J is TRBJ1-1, with 8 bases fitting TRBD1. CDR3 length equals 13 residues. Germline lookup yields CDR1 MNHEY and CDR2 SVGAGI. V lost 6 bases, J lost 5 bases, and 5 bases stayed unmatched. CDR3 nucleotide sequence: TGTGCCAGCAGATGGACAGGGCTGACTGAAGCTTTCTTT. Residues: CASRWTGLTEAFF.

This sequence joins TRBV5-6 and TRBJ2-5, with a possible D match to TRBD2 (5 bases). The CDR3 totals 15 residues. V was pared by 4 bases and J by 5 bases, with 18 bases between. Germline V CDR1 and CDR2: SGHDT, YYEEEE. The CDR3: CASSVLAGRGETQYF. The CDR3 DNA sequence: TGTGCCAGCAGCGTTCTCGCAGGCCGAGGGGAGACCCAGTACTTC. The entire variable domain, with the rest obtained from reference TRBV5-6 and TRBJ2-5, is as follows: DAGVTQSPTHLIKTRGQQVTLRCSPKSGHDTVSWYQQALGQGPQFIFQYYEEEERQRGNFPDRFSGHQFPNYSSELNVNALLLGDSALYLCASSVLAGRGETQYFGPGTRLLVL.

The chain couples TRBV6-1 to TRBJ2-4, with 7 bases matching TRBD1. Losses at the gene ends were 3 bases for V and 0 bases for J; bases not matched to a gene: 14. The length of the CDR3 is 19 residues. Germline V gene data show CDR1 as MNHNS and CDR2 as SASEGT. The CDR3 is CASSEGWGQSFLAKNIQYF. In DNA, the CDR3 is TGTGCCAGCAGTGAGGGTTGGGGACAGTCCTTTCTAGCCAAAAACATTCAGTACTTC.

The rearrangement joins TRBV5-5 to TRBJ2-3, with 8 nucleotides matching TRBD2. CDR3 size: 15 residues. Germline loops: CDR1 SGHKS, CDR2 YYEKEE (reference sequence). With V trimmed by 0 bases and J by 4 bases, 4 bases remained unmatched. The CDR3 DNA follows: TGTGCCAGCAGCTTGGCACTAGCGGATTCAGATACGCAGTATTTT. This sequence encodes CASSLALADSDTQYF.

J is TRBJ2-3 and V is TRBV5-1; D gene uncertain. V shed 2 bases and J shed 3 bases, with 7 bases lying between them. Germline V lookup: CDR1 SGHRS, CDR2 YFSETQ. The CDR3 is made up of 13 amino acids. The CDR3 loop reads CASSFERTDTQYF. The CDR3 bases are TGCGCCAGCAGCTTCGAGAGAACAGATACGCAGTATTTT.

The chain is built from TRBV6-1 and TRBJ2-1; 10 bases fit TRBD1. The V segment lost 8 bases and the J segment 7 bases; nucleotides outside the gene matches: 11. The CDR3 is 15 residues long. The germline V gene has CDR1 MNHNS and CDR2 SASEGT. In DNA, the CDR3 is TGTGCCAGCTGGATACGACAGGGGGCGAGGAATGAGCAGTTCTTC. Translating it yields CASWIRQGARNEQFF.

The chain recombines TRBV7-8 with TRBJ2-1; 7 bases fit TRBD2. V shed 2 bases and J 6 bases; nucleotides not matched to a gene: 4. Germline CDR1 SGHVS, CDR2 FQNEAQ. The CDR3 contains 14 residues. The CDR3 loop is CASSLLSGINEQFF. The CDR3 DNA reads as TGTGCCAGCAGCTTATTAAGCGGGATCAATGAGCAGTTCTTC.

The chain employs TRBV2 and TRBJ2-5; maybe TRBD1 (6 bases). V was cut by 3 bases and J by 2 bases, with 16 bases left in between. Germline V gene data show CDR1 as SNHLY and CDR2 as FYNNEI. This CDR3 comprises 16 residues. The DNA of the CDR3 is TGTGCCAGCAGTGATTTAGGGGGAGTAAGTCAAGAGACCCAGTACTTC. It yields the protein CASSDLGGVSQETQYF. Full variable domain (rest looked up from reference TRBV2 and TRBJ2-5): EPEVTQTPSHQVTQMGQEVILRCVPISNHLYFYWYRQILGQKVEFLVSFYNNEISEKSEIFDDQFSVERPDGSNFTLKIRSTKLEDSAMYFCASSDLGGVSQETQYFGPGTRLLVL.

This chain connects TRBV5-6 to TRBJ2-7, with 9 bases identical to TRBD2. The germline gives CDR1 SGHDT, CDR2 YYEEEE. V lost 4 bases, J lost 2 bases, and 10 bases stayed unmatched. The CDR3 loop spans 16 amino acids. CDR3 nucleotides: TGTGCCAGCAGCGCTGGGGTCGGCGGGAGGGCCTACGAGCAGTACTTC. Encoded protein: CASSAGVGGRAYEQYF. Variable domain in full (rest from reference TRBV5-6 and TRBJ2-7): DAGVTQSPTHLIKTRGQQVTLRCSPKSGHDTVSWYQQALGQGPQFIFQYYEEEERQRGNFPDRFSGHQFPNYSSELNVNALLLGDSALYLCASSAGVGGRAYEQYFGPGTRLTVT.